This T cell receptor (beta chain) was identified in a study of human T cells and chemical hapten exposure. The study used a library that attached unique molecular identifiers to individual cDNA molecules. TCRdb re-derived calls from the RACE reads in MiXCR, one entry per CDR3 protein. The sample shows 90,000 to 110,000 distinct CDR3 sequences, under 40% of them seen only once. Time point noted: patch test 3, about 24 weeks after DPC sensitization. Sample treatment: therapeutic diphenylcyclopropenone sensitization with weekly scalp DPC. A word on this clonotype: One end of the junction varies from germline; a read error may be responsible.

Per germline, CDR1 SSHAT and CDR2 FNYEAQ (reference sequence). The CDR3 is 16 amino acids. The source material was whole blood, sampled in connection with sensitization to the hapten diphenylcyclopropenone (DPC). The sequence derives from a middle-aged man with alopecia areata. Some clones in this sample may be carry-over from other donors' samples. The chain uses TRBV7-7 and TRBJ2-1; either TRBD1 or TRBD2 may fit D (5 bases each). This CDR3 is CASSLDMGTKDNEQFF. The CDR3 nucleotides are TGTGCTAGCAGCCTAGATATGGGGACCAAGGACAATGAGCAGTTCTTC.